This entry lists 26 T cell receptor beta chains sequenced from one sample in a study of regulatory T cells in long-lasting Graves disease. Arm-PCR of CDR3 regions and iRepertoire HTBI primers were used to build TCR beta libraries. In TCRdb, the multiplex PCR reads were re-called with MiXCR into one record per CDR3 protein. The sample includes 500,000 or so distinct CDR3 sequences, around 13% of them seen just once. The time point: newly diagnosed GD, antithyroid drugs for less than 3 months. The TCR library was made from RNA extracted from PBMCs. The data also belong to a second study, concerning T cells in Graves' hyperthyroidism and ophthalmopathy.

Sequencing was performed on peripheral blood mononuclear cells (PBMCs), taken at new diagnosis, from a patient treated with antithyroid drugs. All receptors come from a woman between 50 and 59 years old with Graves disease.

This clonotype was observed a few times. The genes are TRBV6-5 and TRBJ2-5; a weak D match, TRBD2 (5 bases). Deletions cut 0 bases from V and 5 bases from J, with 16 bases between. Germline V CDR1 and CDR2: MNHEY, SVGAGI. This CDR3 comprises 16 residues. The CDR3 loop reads CASSYSLSREEETQYF. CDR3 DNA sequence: TGTGCCAGCAGTTACTCATTATCTCGGGAAGAGGAGACCCAGTACTTC.

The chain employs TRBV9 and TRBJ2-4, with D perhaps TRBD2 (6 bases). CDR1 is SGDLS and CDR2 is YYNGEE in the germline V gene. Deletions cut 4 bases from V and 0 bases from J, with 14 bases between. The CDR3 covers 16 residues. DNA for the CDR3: TGTGCCAGCAGCCCCGGACTACCCCTAGCCAAAAACATTCAGTACTTC. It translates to CASSPGLPLAKNIQYF.

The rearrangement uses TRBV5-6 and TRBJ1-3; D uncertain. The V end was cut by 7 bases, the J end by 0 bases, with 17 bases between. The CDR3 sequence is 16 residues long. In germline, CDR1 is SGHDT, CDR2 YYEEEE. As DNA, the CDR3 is TGTGCCAGCTTCTGGAGGGCGCCGAGCTCTGGAAACACCATATATTTT. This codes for CASFWRAPSSGNTIYF.

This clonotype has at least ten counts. The chain's CDR3 is CASSPRGSGTEAFF. CDR3 bases: TGTGCCAGCTCACCAAGGGGAAGTGGGACTGAAGCTTTCTTT. This sequence joins TRBV18 and TRBJ1-1; TRBD1 is a possible D gene (5 bases). Trimming shortened V by 2 bases and J by 5 bases, and 12 bases separated the two germline ends. Germline assignment: CDR1 KGHSH and CDR2 LQKENI. This CDR3 is built from 14 residues.

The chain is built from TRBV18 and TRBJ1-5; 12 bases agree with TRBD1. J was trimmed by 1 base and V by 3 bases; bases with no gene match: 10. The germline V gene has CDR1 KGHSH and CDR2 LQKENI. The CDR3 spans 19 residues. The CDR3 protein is CASSPSGTGGPWSNQPQHF. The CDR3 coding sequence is TGTGCCAGCTCACCCTCCGGGACAGGGGGCCCTTGGAGCAATCAGCCCCAGCATTTT.

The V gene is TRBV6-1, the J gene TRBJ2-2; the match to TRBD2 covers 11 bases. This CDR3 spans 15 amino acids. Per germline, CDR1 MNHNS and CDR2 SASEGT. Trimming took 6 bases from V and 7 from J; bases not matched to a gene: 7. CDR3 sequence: CASRVASGRNGELFF. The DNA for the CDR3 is TGTGCCAGCAGGGTGGCTAGCGGGAGGAACGGGGAGCTGTTTTTT.

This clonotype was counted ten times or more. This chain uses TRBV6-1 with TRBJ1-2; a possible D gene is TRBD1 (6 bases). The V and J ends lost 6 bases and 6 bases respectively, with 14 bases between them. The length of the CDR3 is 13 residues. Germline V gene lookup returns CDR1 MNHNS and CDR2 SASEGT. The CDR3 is CASRTREGDGYTF. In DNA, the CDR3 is TGTGCCAGCAGGACCCGAGAGGGGGATGGCTACACCTTC.

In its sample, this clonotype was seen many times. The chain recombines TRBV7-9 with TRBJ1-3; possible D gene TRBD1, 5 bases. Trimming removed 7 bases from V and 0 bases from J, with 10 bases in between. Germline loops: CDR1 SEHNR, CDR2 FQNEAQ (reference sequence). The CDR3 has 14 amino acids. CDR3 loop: CASTGRTSGNTIYF. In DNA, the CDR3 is TGTGCCAGCACAGGGCGGACCTCTGGAAACACCATATATTTT.

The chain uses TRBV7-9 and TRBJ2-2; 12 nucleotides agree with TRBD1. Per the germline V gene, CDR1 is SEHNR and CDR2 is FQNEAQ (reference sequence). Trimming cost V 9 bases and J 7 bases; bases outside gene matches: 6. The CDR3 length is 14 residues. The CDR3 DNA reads TGTGCCAGTAGCGGGACAGGGGGCCACGGGGAGCTGTTTTTT. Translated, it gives CASSGTGGHGELFF.

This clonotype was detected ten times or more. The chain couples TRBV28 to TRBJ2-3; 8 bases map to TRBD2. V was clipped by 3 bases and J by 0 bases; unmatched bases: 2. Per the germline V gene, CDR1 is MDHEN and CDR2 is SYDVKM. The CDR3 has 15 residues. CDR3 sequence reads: CASSFGGGSTDTQYF. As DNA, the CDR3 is TGTGCCAGCAGTTTCGGGGGGGGTAGCACAGATACGCAGTATTTT.

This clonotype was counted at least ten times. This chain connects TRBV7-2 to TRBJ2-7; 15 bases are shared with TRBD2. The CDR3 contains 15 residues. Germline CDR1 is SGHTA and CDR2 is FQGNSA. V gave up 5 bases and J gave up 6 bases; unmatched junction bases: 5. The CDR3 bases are TGTGCCAGCAGCAATCCGGGACTAGCGGGAGGCGAGCAGTACTTC. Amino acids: CASSNPGLAGGEQYF.

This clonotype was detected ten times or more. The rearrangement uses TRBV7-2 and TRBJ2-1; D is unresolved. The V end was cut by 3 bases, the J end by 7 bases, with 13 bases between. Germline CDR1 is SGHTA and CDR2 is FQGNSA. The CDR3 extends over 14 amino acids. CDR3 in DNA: TGTGCCAGCAGCTTGTACACGGCACATAATGAGCAGTTCTTC. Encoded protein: CASSLYTAHNEQFF.

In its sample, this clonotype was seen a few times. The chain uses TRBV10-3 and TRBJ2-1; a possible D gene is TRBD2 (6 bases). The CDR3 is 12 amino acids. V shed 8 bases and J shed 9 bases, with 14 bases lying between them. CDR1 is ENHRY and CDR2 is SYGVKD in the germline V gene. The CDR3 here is CAIGAGRTEQFF. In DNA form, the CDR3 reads TGTGCCATCGGGGCAGGGAGGACTGAGCAGTTCTTC.

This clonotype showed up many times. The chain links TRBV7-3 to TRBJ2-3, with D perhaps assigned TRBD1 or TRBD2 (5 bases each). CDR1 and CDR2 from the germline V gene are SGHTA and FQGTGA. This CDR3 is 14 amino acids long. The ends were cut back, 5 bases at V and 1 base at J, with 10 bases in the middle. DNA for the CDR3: TGTGCCAGCAGCGGGGACCTCGGCACAGATACGCAGTATTTT. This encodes CASSGDLGTDTQYF.

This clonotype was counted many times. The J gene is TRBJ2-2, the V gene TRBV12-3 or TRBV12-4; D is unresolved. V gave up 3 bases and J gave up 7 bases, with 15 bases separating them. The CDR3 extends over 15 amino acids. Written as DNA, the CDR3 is TGTGCCAGCAGTTTGAGGTCTCCCATCATCGGGGAGCTGTTTTTT. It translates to CASSLRSPIIGELFF.

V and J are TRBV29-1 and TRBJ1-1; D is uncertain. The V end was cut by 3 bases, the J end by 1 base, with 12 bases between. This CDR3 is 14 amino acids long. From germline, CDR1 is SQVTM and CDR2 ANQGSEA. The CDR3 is CSVEGSMTNTEAFF. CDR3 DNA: TGCAGCGTTGAGGGCTCGATGACGAACACTGAAGCTTTCTTT.

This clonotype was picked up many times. DNA for the CDR3: TGTGCCAGCAGCTTAGACGCTAGGTGGGACAGGGGCCCGATGAACACTGAAGCTTTCTTT. Protein: CASSLDARWDRGPMNTEAFF. The genes are TRBV11-2 and TRBJ1-1; 10 bases are a match to TRBD1. CDR1 SGHAT and CDR2 FQNNGV come from the germline V gene. V dropped 0 bases and J dropped 0; count of bases not matched to a gene: 13. CDR3 length: 20 residues.

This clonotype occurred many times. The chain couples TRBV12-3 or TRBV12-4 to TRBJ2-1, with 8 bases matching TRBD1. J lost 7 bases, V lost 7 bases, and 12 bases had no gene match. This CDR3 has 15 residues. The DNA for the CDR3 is TGTGCCAGCACCCCCGGACAGGGAATAGGGAATGAGCAGTTCTTC. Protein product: CASTPGQGIGNEQFF.

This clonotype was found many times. For the CDR3, the DNA is TGTGCTAGTGGCCCACACACCATACCCATGAGGGCTGGGGCCAACGTCCTGACTTTC. Protein product: CASGPHTIPMRAGANVLTF. This sequence joins TRBV12-5 and TRBJ2-6, with TRBD2 as a possible D gene (5 bases). V was trimmed by 6 bases and J by 2 bases, leaving 23 bases between them. Germline V CDR1 and CDR2: LGHNT, FRNRAP. The CDR3 loop spans 19 amino acids. The variable domain in full, completed from reference TRBV12-5 and TRBJ2-6, reads DARVTQTPRHKVTEMGQEVTMRCQPILGHNTVFWYRQTMMQGLELLAYFRNRAPLDDSGMPKDRFSAEMPDATLATLKIQPSEPRDSAVYFCASGPHTIPMRAGANVLTFGAGSRLTVL.

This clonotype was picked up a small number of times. The DNA for the CDR3 is TGTGCCAGCAGCTTAAGTCCGGGACTAGCTAACACAGATACGCAGTATTTT. Its protein product is CASSLSPGLANTDTQYF. The rearrangement links TRBV7-3 to TRBJ2-3; TRBD2 matches at 9 bases. Trimming removed 1 base from V and 2 bases from J; junction bases left unmatched: 7. Germline CDR1 reads SGHTA; CDR2 reads FQGTGA. The CDR3 contains 17 residues.

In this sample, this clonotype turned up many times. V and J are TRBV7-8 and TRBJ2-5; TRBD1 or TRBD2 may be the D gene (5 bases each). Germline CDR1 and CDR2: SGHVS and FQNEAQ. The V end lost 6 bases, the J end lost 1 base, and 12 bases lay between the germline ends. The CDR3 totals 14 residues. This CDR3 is CASRLGVIQETQYF. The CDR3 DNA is TGTGCCAGCAGACTGGGGGTTATCCAAGAGACCCAGTACTTC. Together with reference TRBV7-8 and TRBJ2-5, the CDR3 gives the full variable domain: GAGVSQSPRYKVAKRGQDVALRCDPISGHVSLFWYQQALGQGPEFLTYFQNEAQLDKSGLPSDRFFAERPEGSVSTLKIQRTQQEDSAVYLCASRLGVIQETQYFGPGTRLLVL.

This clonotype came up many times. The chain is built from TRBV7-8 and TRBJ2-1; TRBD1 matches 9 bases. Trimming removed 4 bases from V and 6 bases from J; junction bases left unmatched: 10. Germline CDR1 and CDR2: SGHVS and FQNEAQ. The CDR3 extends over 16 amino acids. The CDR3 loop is CASSSQQGAPRNEQFF. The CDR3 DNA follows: TGTGCCAGCAGCTCCCAACAGGGGGCTCCGCGCAATGAGCAGTTCTTC.

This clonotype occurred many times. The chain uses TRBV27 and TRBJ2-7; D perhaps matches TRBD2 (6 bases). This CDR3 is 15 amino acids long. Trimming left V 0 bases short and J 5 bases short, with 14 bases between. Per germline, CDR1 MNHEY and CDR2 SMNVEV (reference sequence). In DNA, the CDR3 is TGTGCCAGCAGTTTATCGACGGGGGACGGGCACGAGCAGTACTTC. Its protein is CASSLSTGDGHEQYF.

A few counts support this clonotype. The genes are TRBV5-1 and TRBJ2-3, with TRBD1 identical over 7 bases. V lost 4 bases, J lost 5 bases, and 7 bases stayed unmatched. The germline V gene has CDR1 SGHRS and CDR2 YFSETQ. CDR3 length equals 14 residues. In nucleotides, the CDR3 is TGCGCCAGCAGCCCTGACAGGGAAGAAGATACGCAGTATTTT. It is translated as CASSPDREEDTQYF.

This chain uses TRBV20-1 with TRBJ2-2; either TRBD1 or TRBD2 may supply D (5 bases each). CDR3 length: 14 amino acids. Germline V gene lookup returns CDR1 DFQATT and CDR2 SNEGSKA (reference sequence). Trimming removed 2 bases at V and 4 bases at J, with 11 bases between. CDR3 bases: TGCAGTGCTAGAAAAGGGGAGACCACCGGGGAGCTGTTTTTT. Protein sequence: CSARKGETTGELFF.

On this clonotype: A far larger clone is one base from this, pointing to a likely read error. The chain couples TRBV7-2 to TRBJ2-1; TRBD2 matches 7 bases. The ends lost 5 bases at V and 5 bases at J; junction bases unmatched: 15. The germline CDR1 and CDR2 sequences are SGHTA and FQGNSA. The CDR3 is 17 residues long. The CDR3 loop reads CASSPQAPAGANNEQFF. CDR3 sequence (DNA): TGTGCCAGCAGCCCTCAGGCCCCGGCGGGAGCCAACAATGAGCAGTTCTTC.